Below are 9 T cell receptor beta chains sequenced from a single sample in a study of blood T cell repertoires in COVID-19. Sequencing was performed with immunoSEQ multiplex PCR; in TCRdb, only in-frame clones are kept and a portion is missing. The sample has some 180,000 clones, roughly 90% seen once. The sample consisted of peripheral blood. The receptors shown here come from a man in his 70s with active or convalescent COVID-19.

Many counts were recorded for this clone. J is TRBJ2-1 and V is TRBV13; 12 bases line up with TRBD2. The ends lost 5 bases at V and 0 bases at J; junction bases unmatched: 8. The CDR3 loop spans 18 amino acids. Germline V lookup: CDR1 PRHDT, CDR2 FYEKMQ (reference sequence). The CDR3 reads CASSQGLAGYSSYNEQFF. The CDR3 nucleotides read TGTGCCAGCAGCCAAGGACTAGCGGGGTATAGCTCCTACAATGAGCAGTTCTTC.

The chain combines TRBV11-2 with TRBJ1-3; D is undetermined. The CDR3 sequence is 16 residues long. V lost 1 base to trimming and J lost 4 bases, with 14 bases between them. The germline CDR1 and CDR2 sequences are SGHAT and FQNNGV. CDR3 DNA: TGTGCCAGCAGCTTAGTAGGCAGACTCCGCGGAAACACCATATATTTT. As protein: CASSLVGRLRGNTIYF.

CDR3 amino acids: CASSYSNHRGNEQYF. As DNA, the CDR3 is TGTGCCAGCAGTTACTCGAACCACAGGGGCAACGAGCAGTACTTC. This rearrangement joins TRBV6-5 to TRBJ2-7; 7 bases are shared with TRBD1. Germline trimming cut 0 bases from V and 5 bases from J; bases unmatched to any gene: 7. There are 15 residues in the CDR3. Germline V gene sequence: CDR1 MNHEY, CDR2 SVGAGI.

The CDR3 bases are TGTGCCAGCTCACCACGCAACAGGGGAGAAAACACTGAAGCTTTCTTT. The encoded protein is CASSPRNRGENTEAFF. The J gene is TRBJ1-1, the V gene TRBV18; 7 nucleotides align to TRBD1. The CDR3 has 16 residues. The J segment lost 2 bases and the V segment lost 1 base, leaving 7 bases of the junction unmatched. In germline, CDR1 is KGHSH, CDR2 LQKENI.

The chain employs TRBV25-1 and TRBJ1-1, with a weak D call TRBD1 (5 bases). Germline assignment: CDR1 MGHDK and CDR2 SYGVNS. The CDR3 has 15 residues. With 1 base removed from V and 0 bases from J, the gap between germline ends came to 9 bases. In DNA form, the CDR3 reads TGTGCCAGCAGTGAATGGGCAGGGTTGAACACTGAAGCTTTCTTT. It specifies CASSEWAGLNTEAFF.

CDR3 residues: CASRDRGQYTEAFF. For the CDR3, the DNA is TGTGCCAGCAGGGACAGGGGGCAGTACACTGAAGCTTTCTTT. This chain uses TRBV2 with TRBJ1-1; TRBD1 matches at 11 bases. The CDR3 is 14 residues long. The V gene's germline CDR1 is SNHLY and CDR2 FYNNEI. J gave up 3 bases and V 6 bases, and 3 bases lay outside the gene matches.

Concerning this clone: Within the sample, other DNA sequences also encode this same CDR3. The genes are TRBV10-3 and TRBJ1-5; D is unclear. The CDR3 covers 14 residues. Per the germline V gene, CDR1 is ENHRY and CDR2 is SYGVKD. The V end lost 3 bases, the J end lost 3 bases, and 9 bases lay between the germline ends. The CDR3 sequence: CAISDRGNNQPQHF. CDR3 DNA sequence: TGTGCCATCAGTGACCGAGGAAACAATCAGCCCCAGCATTTT.

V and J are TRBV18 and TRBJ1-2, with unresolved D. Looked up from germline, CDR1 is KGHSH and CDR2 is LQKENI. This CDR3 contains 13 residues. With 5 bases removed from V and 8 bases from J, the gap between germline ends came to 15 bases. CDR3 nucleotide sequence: TGTGCCAGCTCAGCACTCCTGGAGGACGGCTACACCTTC. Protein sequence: CASSALLEDGYTF.

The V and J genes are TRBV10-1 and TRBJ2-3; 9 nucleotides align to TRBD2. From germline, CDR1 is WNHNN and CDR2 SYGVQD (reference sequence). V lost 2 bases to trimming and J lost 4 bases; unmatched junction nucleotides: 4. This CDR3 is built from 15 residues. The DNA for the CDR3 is TGCGCCAGCAGTGAGACTAGCGGGTACTCAGATACGCAGTATTTT. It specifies CASSETSGYSDTQYF.